The T cell receptor (beta chain) under discussion was sequenced for a study of blood T cells in healthy people across ages. Primed by a sample-barcoded 5' primer and a J-beta primer mix, a second PCR proceeded for 7 to 11 cycles. Each CDR3 protein is one row after TCRdb ran MiXCR on the 5' RACE reads. The repertoire includes around 870,000 distinct CDR3 sequences, 25% to 35% of them detected once, and 15% to 20% sits in the top ten. V shed 3 bases and J 6 bases; nucleotides not matched to a gene: 12. The CDR3 spans 17 residues. The germline V gene has CDR1 LGHDT and CDR2 YNNKEL (reference sequence). The sample comprised blood. The chain employs TRBV3-1 and TRBJ2-3, with TRBD2 identical over 10 bases. The TCR was taken from a woman of 80 years or more in good health. The DNA of the CDR3 is TGTGCCAGCAGCCACAGGGGAAGCGGGGGGGCCGCGGATACGCAGTATTTT. Protein: CASSHRGSGGAADTQYF.